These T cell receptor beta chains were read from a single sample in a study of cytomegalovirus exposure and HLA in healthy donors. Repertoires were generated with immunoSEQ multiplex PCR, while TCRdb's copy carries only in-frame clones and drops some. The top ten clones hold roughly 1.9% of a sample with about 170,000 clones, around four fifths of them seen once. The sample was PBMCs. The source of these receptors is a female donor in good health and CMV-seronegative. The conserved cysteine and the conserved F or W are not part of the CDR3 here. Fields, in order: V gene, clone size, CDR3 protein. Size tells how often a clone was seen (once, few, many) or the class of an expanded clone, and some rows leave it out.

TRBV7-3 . ASSLKGAREQY
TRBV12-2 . ANRLAGPEAF
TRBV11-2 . ASSLLVRSTDTQY
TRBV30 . AWSVRGLDNSPLH
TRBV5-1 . ASSPQGAGTEAF
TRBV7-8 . ASSLGNFAENQPQH
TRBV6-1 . ASSDIGTSGGDTDTQY
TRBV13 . ASSPRGSSYGYT
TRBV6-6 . ASSYSGRESGYT
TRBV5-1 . ASRTSGAGEQY
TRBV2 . ASSEVASTEAF
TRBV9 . ASSVAGGGQAFYGYT
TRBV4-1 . ASSQDTDRANEKLF
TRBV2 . ASTLTGSEPAGLH
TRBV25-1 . ASSVGDRSYNEQF
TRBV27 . ASSTWTGSSNQPQH
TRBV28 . ASSLSGRVYGYT
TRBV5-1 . ASSSLAADTQY
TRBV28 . ASSSPPGRRYEQY
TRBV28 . AGQSNRVGDYGYT
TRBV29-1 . SVVAAAGKTQY
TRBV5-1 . ASSLGLAGGPLETQY
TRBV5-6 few ASSPDRGLGANEKLF
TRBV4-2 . ASSSETSGEGETQY
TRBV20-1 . SARVNTEAF
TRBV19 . ASSSRQGYEQY
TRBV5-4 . ASSLEPGYEQY
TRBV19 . ASSGDSDNEQF
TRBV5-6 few ASSIHGHHEAF
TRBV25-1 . ASSADRAGGELF
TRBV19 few ASSPRPGQGEFGWFSPQH
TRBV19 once ASSSGAANEKLF
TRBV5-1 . ASSSSYLNTEAF
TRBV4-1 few ASSLQGAGWGYT
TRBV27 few ASSQDSSSSGANVLT
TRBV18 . ASSPSGDEQF
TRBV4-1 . ASCYDSQMNTEAF
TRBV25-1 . ASRNTGGGYNSPLH
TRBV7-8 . ASSGGLAHQETQY
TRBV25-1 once ATRLAGGFEQY
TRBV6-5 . ASSYSEIRGVQY
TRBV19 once ASSMLLASDEQF
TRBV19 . ASSIRGGSNEQF
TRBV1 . TSSPAETDRGSYEQY
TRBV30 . AWRQQGNQPQH
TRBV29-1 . SPTIVTEAF
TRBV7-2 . ASSLELVTGELF
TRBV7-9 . ASSPQSWTEAF
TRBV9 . ASSVGGGDDEQF
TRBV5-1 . ASSLLGTGGNTIY
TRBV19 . ASSRGGHYGYT
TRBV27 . ASRGLAGDEDCCEQY
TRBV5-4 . ASSYRVVQGTGNTIY
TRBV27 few ASSLTGNYEQY